This T cell receptor (beta chain) was sequenced in a study of T cell changes during pregnancy in multiple sclerosis. CDR3 length equals 17 residues. Measured with immunoSEQ multiplex PCR; TCRdb has only the in-frame clones, and not every one. The sample has tens of thousands of clones, about 91% seen once. This rearrangement joins TRBV21-1 to TRBJ1-3; the D call of TRBD1 is as the table states it, not checked on the DNA. TRBV21-1 corresponds to a pseudogene. The clonotype originates from a female donor with multiple sclerosis, enrolled in a pregnancy study. The material was CD8+ T cells from peripheral blood mononuclear cells, obtained after pregnancy. The CDR3 spells CASSESWPTAPGNTIYF. DNA for the CDR3: TGTGCCAGCAGCGAAAGCTGGCCCACAGCTCCTGGAAACACCATATATTTT.